This T cell receptor (beta chain) was observed in a study of cytomegalovirus exposure and HLA in healthy donors. Across the whole study: A subsequent analysis reported that the 120 validation repertoires were produced on the same platform that had also been used for the roughly 670 first-cohort repertoires.

Regarding this clone: Its antigen remains unidentified.

The ends were cut back, 0 bases at V and 2 bases at J, with 16 bases in the middle. CDR3 length equals 17 residues. Per the germline V gene, CDR1 is ENHRY and CDR2 is SYGVKD. Method: immunoSEQ multiplex PCR; TCRdb's copy keeps in-frame clones and lacks some. This sample has 120,000 or so clones, with roughly 90% found just once. Whole-study results and caveats: A few CMV-associated chains were confirmed in vitro to be specific for CMV antigens. Reports credit the classifier with highly specific, highly sensitive diagnosis of cytomegalovirus status.

The TCR comes from a woman aged 18 to 35 in good health and CMV-seronegative. The V and J genes are TRBV10-3 and TRBJ1-1; D perhaps matches TRBD1 (5 bases). The sequenced material came from PBMCs. As DNA, the CDR3 is TGTGCCATCAGTGAGTCGACCGGGGGAGCATCTAACACTGAAGCTTTCTTT. It encodes CAISESTGGASNTEAFF.